The present T cell receptor (beta chain) was sequenced within a study of cytomegalovirus exposure and HLA in healthy donors. This PCR relied on a set of 60 Vbeta primers and 13 Jbeta primers. Clones were read by immunoSEQ multiplex PCR, and TCRdb kept only the in-frame ones, dropping some. The sample consists of about 76,000 clones, roughly 85% of them appearing once. Losses at the gene ends were 6 bases for V and 0 bases for J; bases not matched to a gene: 14. The CDR3 loop spans 18 amino acids. Germline V CDR1 and CDR2: MDHEN, SYDVKM. The clonotype was recovered from a man aged 25-45 years in good health and CMV-seronegative. The genes are TRBV28 and TRBJ2-4; 7 bases align to TRBD2. Sequenced sample: PBMCs. Here the CDR3 reads CASRWGGSQTLAKNIQYF. The CDR3 nucleotides are TGTGCCAGCAGGTGGGGGGGGAGTCAGACGCTAGCCAAAAACATTCAGTACTTC.